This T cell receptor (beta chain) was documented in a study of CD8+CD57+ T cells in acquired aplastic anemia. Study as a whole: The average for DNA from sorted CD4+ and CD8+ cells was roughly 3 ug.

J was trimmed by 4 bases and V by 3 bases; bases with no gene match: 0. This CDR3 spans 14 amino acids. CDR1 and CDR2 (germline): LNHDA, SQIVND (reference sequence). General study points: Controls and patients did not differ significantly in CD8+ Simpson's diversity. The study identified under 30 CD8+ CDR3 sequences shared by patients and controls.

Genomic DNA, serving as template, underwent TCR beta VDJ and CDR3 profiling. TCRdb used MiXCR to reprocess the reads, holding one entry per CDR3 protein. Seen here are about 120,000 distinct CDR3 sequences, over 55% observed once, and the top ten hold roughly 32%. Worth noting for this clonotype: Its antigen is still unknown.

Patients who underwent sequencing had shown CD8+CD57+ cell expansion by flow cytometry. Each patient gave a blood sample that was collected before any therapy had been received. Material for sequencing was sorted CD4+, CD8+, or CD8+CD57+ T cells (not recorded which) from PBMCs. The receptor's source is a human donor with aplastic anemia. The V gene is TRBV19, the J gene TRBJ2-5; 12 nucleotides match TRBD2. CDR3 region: CASSMGLAGETQYF. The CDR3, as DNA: TGTGCCAGTAGTATGGGACTAGCGGGAGAGACCCAGTACTTC.